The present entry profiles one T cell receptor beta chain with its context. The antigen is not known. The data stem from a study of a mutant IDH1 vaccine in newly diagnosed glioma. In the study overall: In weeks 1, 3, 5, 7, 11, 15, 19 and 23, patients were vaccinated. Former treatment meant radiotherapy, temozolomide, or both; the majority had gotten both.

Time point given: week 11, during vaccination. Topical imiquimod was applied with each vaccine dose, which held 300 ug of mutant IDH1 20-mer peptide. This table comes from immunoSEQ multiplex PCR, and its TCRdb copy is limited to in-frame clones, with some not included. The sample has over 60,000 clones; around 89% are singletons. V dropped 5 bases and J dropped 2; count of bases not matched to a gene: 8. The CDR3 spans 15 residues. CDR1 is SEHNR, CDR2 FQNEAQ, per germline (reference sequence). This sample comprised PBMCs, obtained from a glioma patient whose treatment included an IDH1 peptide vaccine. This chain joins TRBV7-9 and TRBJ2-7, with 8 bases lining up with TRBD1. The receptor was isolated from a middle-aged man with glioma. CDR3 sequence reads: CASSATLGQAYEQYF. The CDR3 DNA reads TGTGCCAGCAGCGCCACCTTGGGACAGGCCTACGAGCAGTACTTC.